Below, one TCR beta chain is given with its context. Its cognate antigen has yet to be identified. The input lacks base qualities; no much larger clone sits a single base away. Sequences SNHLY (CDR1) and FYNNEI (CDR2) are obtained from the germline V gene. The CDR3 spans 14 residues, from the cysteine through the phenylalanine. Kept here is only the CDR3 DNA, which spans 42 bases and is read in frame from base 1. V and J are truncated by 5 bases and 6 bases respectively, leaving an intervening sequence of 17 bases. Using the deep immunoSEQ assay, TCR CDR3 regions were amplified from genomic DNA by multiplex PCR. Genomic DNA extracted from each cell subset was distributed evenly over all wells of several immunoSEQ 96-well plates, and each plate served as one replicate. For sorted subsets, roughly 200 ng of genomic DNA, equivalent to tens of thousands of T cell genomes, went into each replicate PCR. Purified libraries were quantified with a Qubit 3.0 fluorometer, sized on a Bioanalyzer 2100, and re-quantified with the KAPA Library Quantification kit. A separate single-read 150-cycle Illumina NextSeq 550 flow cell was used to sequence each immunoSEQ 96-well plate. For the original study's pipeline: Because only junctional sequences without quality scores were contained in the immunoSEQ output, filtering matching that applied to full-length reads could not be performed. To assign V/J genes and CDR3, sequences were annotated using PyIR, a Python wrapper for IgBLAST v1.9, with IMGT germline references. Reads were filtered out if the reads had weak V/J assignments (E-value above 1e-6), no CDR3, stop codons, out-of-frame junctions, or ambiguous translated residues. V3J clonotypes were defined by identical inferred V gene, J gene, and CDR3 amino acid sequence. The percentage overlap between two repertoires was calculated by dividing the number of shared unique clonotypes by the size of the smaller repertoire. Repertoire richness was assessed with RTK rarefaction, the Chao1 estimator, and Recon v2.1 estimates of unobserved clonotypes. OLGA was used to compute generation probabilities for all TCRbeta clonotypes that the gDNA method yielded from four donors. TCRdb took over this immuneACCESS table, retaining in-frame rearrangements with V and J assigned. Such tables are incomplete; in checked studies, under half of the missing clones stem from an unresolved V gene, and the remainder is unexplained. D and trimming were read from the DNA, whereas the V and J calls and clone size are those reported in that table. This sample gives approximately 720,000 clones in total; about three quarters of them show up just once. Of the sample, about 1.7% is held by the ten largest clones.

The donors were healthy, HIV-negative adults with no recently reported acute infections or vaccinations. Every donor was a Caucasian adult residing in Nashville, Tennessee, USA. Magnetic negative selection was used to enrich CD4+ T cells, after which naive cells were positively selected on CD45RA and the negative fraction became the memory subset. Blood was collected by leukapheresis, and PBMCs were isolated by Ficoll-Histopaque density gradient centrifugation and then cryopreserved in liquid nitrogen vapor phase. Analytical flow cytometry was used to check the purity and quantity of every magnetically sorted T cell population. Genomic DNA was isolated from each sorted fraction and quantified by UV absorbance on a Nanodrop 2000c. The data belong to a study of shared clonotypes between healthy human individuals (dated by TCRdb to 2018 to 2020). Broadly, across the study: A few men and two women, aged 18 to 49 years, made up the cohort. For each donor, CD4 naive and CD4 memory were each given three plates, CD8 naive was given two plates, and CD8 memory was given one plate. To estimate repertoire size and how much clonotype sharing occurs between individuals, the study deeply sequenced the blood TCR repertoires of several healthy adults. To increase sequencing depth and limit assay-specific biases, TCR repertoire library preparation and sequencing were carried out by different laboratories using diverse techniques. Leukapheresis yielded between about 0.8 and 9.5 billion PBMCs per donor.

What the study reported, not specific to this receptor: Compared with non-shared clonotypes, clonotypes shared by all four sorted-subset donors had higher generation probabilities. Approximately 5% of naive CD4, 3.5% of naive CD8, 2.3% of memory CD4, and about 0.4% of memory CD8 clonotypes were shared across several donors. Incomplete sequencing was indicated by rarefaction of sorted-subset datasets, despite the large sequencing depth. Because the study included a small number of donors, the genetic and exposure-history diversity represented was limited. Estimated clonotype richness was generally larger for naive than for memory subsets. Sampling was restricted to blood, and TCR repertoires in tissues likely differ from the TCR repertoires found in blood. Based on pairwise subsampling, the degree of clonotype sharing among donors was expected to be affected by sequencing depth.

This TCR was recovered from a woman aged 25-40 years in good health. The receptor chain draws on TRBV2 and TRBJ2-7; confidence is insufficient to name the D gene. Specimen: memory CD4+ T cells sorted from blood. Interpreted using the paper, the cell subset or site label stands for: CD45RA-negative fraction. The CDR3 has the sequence CASSSRVPLVEQYF. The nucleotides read TGTGCCAGCAGTAGCCGGGTCCCCCTCGTCGAGCAGTACTTC.